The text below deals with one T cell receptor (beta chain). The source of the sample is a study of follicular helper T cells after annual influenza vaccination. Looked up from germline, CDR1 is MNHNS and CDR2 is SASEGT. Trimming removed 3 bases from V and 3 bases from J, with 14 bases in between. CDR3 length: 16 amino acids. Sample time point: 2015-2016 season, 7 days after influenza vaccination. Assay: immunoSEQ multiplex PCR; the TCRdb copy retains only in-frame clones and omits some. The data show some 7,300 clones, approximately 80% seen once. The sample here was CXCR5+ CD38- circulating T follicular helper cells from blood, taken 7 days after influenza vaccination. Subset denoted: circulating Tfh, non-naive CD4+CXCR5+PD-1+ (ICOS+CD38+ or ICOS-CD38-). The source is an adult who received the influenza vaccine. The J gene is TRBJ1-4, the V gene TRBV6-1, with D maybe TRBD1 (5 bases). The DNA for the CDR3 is TGTGCCAGCAGTGATTCCGCCAGGGTATCTAATGAAAAACTGTTTTTT. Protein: CASSDSARVSNEKLFF.